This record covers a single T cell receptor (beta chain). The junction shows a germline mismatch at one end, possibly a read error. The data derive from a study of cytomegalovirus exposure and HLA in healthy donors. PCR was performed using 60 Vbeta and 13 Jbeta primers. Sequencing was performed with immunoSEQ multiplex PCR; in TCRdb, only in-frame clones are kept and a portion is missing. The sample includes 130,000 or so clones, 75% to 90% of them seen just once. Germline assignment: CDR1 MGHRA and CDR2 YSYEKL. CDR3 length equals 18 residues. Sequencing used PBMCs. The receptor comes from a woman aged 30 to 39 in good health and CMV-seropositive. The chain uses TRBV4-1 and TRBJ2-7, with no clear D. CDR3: CASSQGLASVELSHEQYF. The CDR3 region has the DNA TGCGCCAGCAGCCAAGGCCTGGCCTCGGTGGAGCTCTCCCACGAGCAGTACTTC.